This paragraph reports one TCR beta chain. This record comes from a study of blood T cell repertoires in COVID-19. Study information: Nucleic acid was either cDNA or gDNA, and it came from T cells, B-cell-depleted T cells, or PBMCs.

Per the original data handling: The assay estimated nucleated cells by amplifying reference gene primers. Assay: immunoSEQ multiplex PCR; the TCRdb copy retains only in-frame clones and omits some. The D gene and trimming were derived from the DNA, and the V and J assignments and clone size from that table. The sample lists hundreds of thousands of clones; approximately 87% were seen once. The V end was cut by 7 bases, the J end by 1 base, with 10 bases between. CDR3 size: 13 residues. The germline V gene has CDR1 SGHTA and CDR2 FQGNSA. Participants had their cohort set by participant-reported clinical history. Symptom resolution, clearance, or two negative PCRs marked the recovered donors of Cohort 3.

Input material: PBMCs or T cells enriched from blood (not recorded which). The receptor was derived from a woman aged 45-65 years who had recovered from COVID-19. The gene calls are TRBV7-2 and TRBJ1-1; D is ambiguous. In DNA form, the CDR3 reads TGTGCCAGCATCCTCCTCGGGAACACTGAAGCTTTCTTT. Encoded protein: CASILLGNTEAFF.